This T cell receptor beta chain originates from a study of Ad26.COV2.S vaccination and SARS-CoV-2 variants. Repertoires were generated with immunoSEQ multiplex PCR, while TCRdb's copy carries only in-frame clones and drops some. The sample holds about 250,000 clones, roughly 89% seen once. Specified treatment: roughly 20 received Ad26.COV2.S at low or high dose, single or two shots; a few received placebo; per-sample allocation not given. Sampling was done on day 63 after the first vaccine or placebo injection. This clone was seen a single time. V lost 0 bases, J lost 2 bases, and 16 bases lay in between. CDR1 SGDLS and CDR2 YYNGEE come from the germline V gene. The CDR3 runs 17 residues.

The receptor was isolated from a person aged 18 to 59 who received the Ad26.COV2.S COVID-19 vaccine or a placebo. This chain connects TRBV9 to TRBJ2-3; perhaps TRBD1 as D (5 bases). Sequencing used peripheral blood, obtained in a trial of Ad26.COV2.S vaccine versus placebo. CDR3: CASSVGGGQPYTDTQYF. In DNA form, the CDR3 reads TGTGCCAGCAGCGTAGGGGGCGGCCAGCCTTACACAGATACGCAGTATTTT.